Listed below are T cell receptor beta chains from one sample, sequenced in a study of long-term antiretroviral therapy in people with HIV. This table comes from immunoSEQ multiplex PCR, and its TCRdb copy is limited to in-frame clones, with some not included. The sample shows some 40,000 clones, 75% to 90% of them seen only once. The sequences come from unsorted PBMCs, collected 1.5 years after starting antiretroviral therapy. All receptors derive from a man aged 18 to 35 with HIV. The CDR3 runs from the conserved cysteine through the conserved F or W. Each record gives: CDR3 protein, V gene, J gene.

CASSLRDRVNEQFF,TRBV19,TRBJ2-1
CASSQALGDTQYF,TRBV4-3,TRBJ2-3
CASSSQGGQAEQYF,TRBV5-1,TRBJ2-7
CASLSLIGYGYTF,TRBV19,TRBJ1-2
CASSPLVGQSMVYGYTF,TRBV7-6,TRBJ1-2
CASSLGGSTEAFF,TRBV7-9,TRBJ1-1
CASSLGSTPSNEQFF,TRBV7-2,TRBJ2-1
CAWSVSSPTDTQYF,TRBV30,TRBJ2-3
CAIKSRGGQPQHF,TRBV10-3,TRBJ1-5
CASSLAQLAGVSEQYF,TRBV7-2,TRBJ2-7
CASSDPGQTSGANVLTF,TRBV25-1,TRBJ2-6
CASSQEGGSNEKLFF,TRBV7-9,TRBJ1-4
CASSYGGSGEQYF,TRBV6-5,TRBJ2-7
CASSQGQGLSYEQYF,TRBV4-3,TRBJ2-7
CASSLVWLAGAYEQYF,TRBV11-3,TRBJ2-7
CASTLGGGNEQYF,TRBV7-2,TRBJ2-7